This TCR beta chain was captured by sequencing in a study of cytomegalovirus exposure and HLA in healthy donors. This CDR3 comprises 13 residues. V lost 2 bases and J 2 bases, leaving 7 bases between the germline ends. Germline V gives CDR1 SGHTA, CDR2 FQGNSA. Each donor was healthy, and each was a bone marrow donor. PCR involved 60 Vbeta and 13 Jbeta primers. The repertoire was sequenced with immunoSEQ multiplex PCR; TCRdb's copy has only in-frame clones and lacks some. This sample carries 210,000 or so clones, about 80% of them seen once, and the ten largest clones take 0.63%. Sequenced material: PBMCs. This clonotype originated in a man aged 18 to 35 in good health and CMV-seronegative. This rearrangement joins TRBV7-2 to TRBJ2-7; D is unclear. CDR3 nucleotide sequence: TGTGCCAGCAGCTTACAGATGGCCTACGAGCAGTACTTC. Translating gives CASSLQMAYEQYF.